The 11 T cell receptor beta chains presented below share a single source sample, sequenced in a study of PD-L1 blockade in urothelial cancer. Time point indicated: pretreatment peripheral blood. Method: immunoSEQ multiplex PCR; TCRdb's copy keeps in-frame clones and lacks some. The sample includes 30,000 to 40,000 clones, around four fifths of them seen just once. The specimen was PBMCs, collected around atezolizumab (anti-PD-L1) treatment. The receptors here all came from a man at least 80 years old with urothelial cancer.

The V call is TRBV7-9, the J call TRBJ1-1, with a tentative D call TRBD1 (5 bases). Trimming pared 5 bases from V and 7 bases from J, leaving 11 bases between. Germline V CDR1 and CDR2: SEHNR, FQNEAQ (reference sequence). There are 12 residues in the CDR3. This chain's CDR3 is CASSLRGGEAFF. CDR3 nucleotides: TGTGCCAGCAGCCTCCGCGGGGGTGAAGCTTTCTTT.

The V call is TRBV7-6, the J call TRBJ2-6, with 8 positions matching TRBD1. With V trimmed by 1 base and J by 2 bases, 7 bases remained unmatched. The CDR3 sequence is 18 residues long. Germline V gene lookup returns CDR1 SGHVS and CDR2 FNYEAQ. This chain's CDR3 is CASSLVPGGLAGANVLTF. In DNA form, the CDR3 reads TGTGCCAGCAGCTTAGTTCCAGGGGGCTTAGCTGGGGCCAACGTCCTGACTTTC.

This clone was counted between two and nine times. The V gene is TRBV7-8, the J gene TRBJ2-5; D gene unclear. This CDR3 is built from 16 residues. Germline V lookup: CDR1 SGHVS, CDR2 FQNEAQ. Trimming removed 0 bases from V and 1 base from J, with 12 bases in between. The CDR3 region is CASSLAAVGSQETQYF. DNA for the CDR3: TGTGCCAGCAGCTTAGCTGCGGTCGGCAGCCAAGAGACCCAGTACTTC.

This clone was observed once. This rearrangement joins TRBV14 to TRBJ2-2, with 8 positions matching TRBD2. V dropped 3 bases and J dropped 7; count of bases not matched to a gene: 16. This CDR3 has 18 residues. Germline V gene sequence: CDR1 SGHDN, CDR2 FVKESK. The CDR3 coding sequence is TGTGCCAGCAGCCAGCTACGACTAGCGCCGGTTTTGGGCGGGGAGCTGTTTTTT. Translated: CASSQLRLAPVLGGELFF.

V is TRBV19 and J is TRBJ2-6, with D unresolved. The CDR3 extends over 15 amino acids. Trimming took off 4 bases at V and 0 bases at J, with 7 bases between the two ends. Germline V gene sequence: CDR1 LNHDA, CDR2 SQIVND (reference sequence). The CDR3 sequence: CASSKEPSGANVLTF. The CDR3, as DNA: TGTGCCAGTAGTAAGGAGCCCTCTGGGGCCAACGTCCTGACTTTC. Complete variable domain (other parts from reference TRBV19 and TRBJ2-6): DGGITQSPKYLFRKEGQNVTLSCEQNLNHDAMYWYRQDPGQGLRLIYYSQIVNDFQKGDIAEGYSVSREKKESFPLTVTSAQKNPTAFYLCASSKEPSGANVLTFGAGSRLTVL.

The rearrangement links TRBV7-2 to TRBJ2-5, with D unresolved. The CDR3 length is 14 residues. Trimming shortened V by 4 bases and J by 5 bases, and 14 bases separated the two germline ends. Germline assignment: CDR1 SGHTA and CDR2 FQGNSA. In DNA, the CDR3 is TGTGCCAGCAGCTCGGCGGTCGGTGATGAGACCCAGTACTTC. This codes for CASSSAVGDETQYF.

J is TRBJ2-7 and V is TRBV18; the match to TRBD1 covers 9 bases. The germline CDR1 and CDR2 sequences are KGHSH and LQKENI. The CDR3 length is 13 residues. J gave up 3 bases and V 5 bases, and 2 bases lay outside the gene matches. The CDR3 reads CASSTGQGYEQYF. The CDR3 DNA reads TGTGCCAGCTCAACGGGACAGGGCTACGAGCAGTACTTC.

Only a few counts were recorded for this clone. This rearrangement joins TRBV7-9 to TRBJ1-1; D not resolved. V lost 1 base to trimming and J lost 2 bases, with 8 bases between them. CDR3 size: 14 residues. The V gene's germline CDR1 is SEHNR and CDR2 FQNEAQ (reference sequence). CDR3 loop: CASSLDYSNTEAFF. CDR3 coding DNA: TGTGCCAGCAGCTTAGATTACAGCAACACTGAAGCTTTCTTT.

The chain carries TRBV5-8 and TRBJ2-1; 8 bases are shared with TRBD1. Germline assignment: CDR1 SGHTS and CDR2 YDEGEE. J was trimmed by 3 bases and V by 6 bases; bases with no gene match: 14. The CDR3 consists of 17 residues. The CDR3 nucleotides read TGTGCCAGCACTCTTTCCTTGACGGGACAGGTCTACAATGAGCAGTTCTTC. This codes for CASTLSLTGQVYNEQFF.

The chain recombines TRBV28 with TRBJ2-1; 12 bases match TRBD2. Unmatched junction bases numbered 3, after V lost 5 bases and J lost 4 bases. CDR3 length equals 15 residues. The germline CDR1 and CDR2 sequences are MDHEN and SYDVKM. CDR3 coding DNA: TGTGCCAGCAGTCGACTAGCGGGAGTGTACAATGAGCAGTTCTTC. Protein sequence: CASSRLAGVYNEQFF. Full variable domain (outside the CDR3, taken from reference TRBV28 and TRBJ2-1): DVKVTQSSRYLVKRTGEKVFLECVQDMDHENMFWYRQDPGLGLRLIYFSYDVKMKEKGDIPEGYSVSREKKERFSLILESASTNQTSMYLCASSRLAGVYNEQFFGPGTRLTVL.

The rearrangement joins TRBV2 to TRBJ2-5; 12 bases align to TRBD2. Unmatched junction bases numbered 5, after V lost 8 bases and J lost 1 base. The CDR3 runs 15 residues. Per the germline V gene, CDR1 is SNHLY and CDR2 is FYNNEI. CDR3 DNA sequence: TGTGCCAGCCGGACTAGCGGGATTCCCCAAGAGACCCAGTACTTC. Translating it yields CASRTSGIPQETQYF.